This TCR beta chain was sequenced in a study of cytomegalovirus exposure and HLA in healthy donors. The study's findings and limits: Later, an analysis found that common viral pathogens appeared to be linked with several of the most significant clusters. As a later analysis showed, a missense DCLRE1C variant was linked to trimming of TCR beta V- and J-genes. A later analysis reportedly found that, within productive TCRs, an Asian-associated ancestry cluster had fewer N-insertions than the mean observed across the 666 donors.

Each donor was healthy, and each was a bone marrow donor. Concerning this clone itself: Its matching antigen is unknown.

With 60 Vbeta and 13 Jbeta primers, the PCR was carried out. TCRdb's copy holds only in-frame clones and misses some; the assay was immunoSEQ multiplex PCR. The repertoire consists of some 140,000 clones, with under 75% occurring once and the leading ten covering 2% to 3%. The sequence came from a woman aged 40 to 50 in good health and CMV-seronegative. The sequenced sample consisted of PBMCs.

CDR3 nucleotides: TGTGCCAGCAGCTTCACTACAGGGACACTAAATTACAACGAGCAGTACTTC. Amino acids: CASSFTTGTLNYNEQYF. This chain uses TRBV7-6 with TRBJ2-5; possibly TRBD1 for D (6 bases). The DNA end is more similar to TRBJ2-7, so the J call may be wrong. The CDR3 is 17 residues long. Germline values: CDR1 SGHVS, CDR2 FNYEAQ.